Listed below are T cell receptor beta chains from one sample, sequenced in a study of blood T cell repertoires in COVID-19. Profiled with immunoSEQ multiplex PCR; TCRdb holds only in-frame clones, not every one. The sample lists tens of thousands of clones; around nine tenths were seen once. The sample consisted of peripheral blood. Source of these receptors: an elderly woman with acute or convalescent COVID-19. The CDR3 runs from the conserved cysteine through the conserved F or W. The D gene is left open where the match is weak. Rows may omit the clone size; those that give it use once, few, many or a size class.

J	size	V	D	CDR3	DNA
TRBJ1-4	-	TRBV7-9	-	CASSHPVTNEKLFF	TGTGCCAGCAGCCACCCGGTGACTAATGAAAAACTGTTTTTT
TRBJ2-1	once	TRBV24-1	TRBD1	CATSDTRTGRNEQFF	TGTGCCACCAGTGATACAAGGACAGGGAGGAATGAGCAGTTCTTC
TRBJ2-7	-	TRBV4-1	TRBD1	CASSQDPDRESYEQYF	TGCGCCAGCAGCCAAGATCCGGACAGGGAATCCTACGAGCAGTACTTC
TRBJ2-1	once	TRBV6-5	-	CASTYDRGGYNEQFF	TGTGCCAGCACCTATGACAGGGGAGGGTACAATGAGCAGTTCTTC
TRBJ2-5	-	TRBV19	TRBD2	CASSISGGETQYF	TGTGCCAGTAGTATAAGCGGGGGAGAGACCCAGTACTTC
TRBJ2-1	-	TRBV7-8	-	CASSPSGAGQFF	TGTGCCAGCAGCCCCTCAGGCGCAGGGCAGTTCTTC
TRBJ2-5	-	TRBV6-5	TRBD2	CASSFRLAPAVTQYF	TGTGCCAGCAGTTTTCGACTAGCGCCGGCTGTAACCCAGTACTTC
TRBJ1-4	-	TRBV19	TRBD1	CASSKRGQVYEKLFF	TGTGCCAGTAGTAAGAGAGGACAGGTTTACGAAAAACTGTTTTTT
TRBJ2-1	-	TRBV6-5	TRBD2	CASRPGLAPNEQFF	TGTGCCAGCAGACCGGGACTAGCGCCGAATGAGCAGTTCTTC
TRBJ1-1	once	TRBV20-1	TRBD1	CSASQGTEAFF	TGCAGTGCTTCACAGGGGACTGAAGCTTTCTTT
TRBJ2-7	once	TRBV30	TRBD2	CAWSALGLAGGVASYEQYF	TGTGCCTGGAGTGCCCTGGGGCTAGCGGGAGGAGTGGCCTCCTACGAGCAGTACTTC
TRBJ2-7	-	TRBV19	TRBD1	CASSIGGQGSFEQYF	TGTGCCAGTAGTATAGGGGGACAGGGTTCCTTCGAGCAGTACTTC
TRBJ1-5	-	TRBV5-5	-	CASSLVDTGQPQHF	TGTGCCAGCAGCTTGGTGGACACAGGTCAGCCCCAGCATTTT
TRBJ1-1	-	TRBV19	-	CASSIGPPGEAFF	TGTGCCAGTAGTATAGGGCCTCCAGGGGAGGCTTTCTTT
TRBJ2-1	once	TRBV7-2	-	CASSPLGSFNNEQFF	TGTGCCAGCAGCCCGCTAGGGAGTTTCAATAATGAGCAGTTCTTC
TRBJ2-1	-	TRBV6-5	TRBD2	CASSYSMQTAGGEQFF	TGTGCCAGCAGTTACTCGATGCAGACTGCGGGGGGTGAGCAGTTCTTC
TRBJ1-3	-	TRBV19	-	CASSSQGAGNTIYF	TGTGCCAGTAGCTCTCAGGGTGCTGGAAACACCATATATTTT
TRBJ2-3	-	TRBV5-8	TRBD1	CASSLFGTGATDTQYF	TGTGCCAGCAGCTTGTTCGGGACAGGGGCCACAGATACGCAGTATTTT
TRBJ2-7	few	TRBV6-5	TRBD1	CASSYLGTGDYEQYF	TGTGCCAGCAGTTATTTGGGGACAGGGGACTACGAGCAGTACTTC
TRBJ1-1	-	TRBV7-2	-	CASSLLPGIWDTEAFF	TGTGCCAGCAGCCTACTTCCGGGGATTTGGGACACTGAAGCTTTCTTT
TRBJ1-4	-	TRBV5-6	-	CASSLGQRNEKLFF	TGTGCCAGCAGCTTGGGACAGAGAAATGAAAAACTGTTTTTT
TRBJ1-2	once	TRBV11-3	TRBD1	CASTLGGAGYGYTF	TGTGCCAGCACCTTAGGGGGCGCCGGCTATGGCTACACCTTC
TRBJ2-1	-	TRBV12-3/TRBV12-4	-	CASSLVTGSEQFF	TGTGCCAGCAGTTTAGTCACGGGTTCTGAGCAGTTCTTC
TRBJ1-6	-	TRBV19	-	CASSPASGNNSPLHF	TGTGCCAGTAGTCCAGCTTCCGGGAATAATTCACCCCTCCACTTT
TRBJ1-5	-	TRBV30	TRBD1	CAWKTGTGGSQPQHF	TGTGCCTGGAAAACCGGGACAGGGGGATCTCAGCCCCAGCATTTT
TRBJ1-3	few	TRBV9	TRBD1	CASSVGGTGSSGNTIYF	TGTGCCAGCAGCGTAGGGGGGACAGGGAGCTCTGGAAACACCATATATTTT
TRBJ2-4	-	TRBV20-1	-	CSASGGILAKNIQYF	TGCAGTGCTAGTGGAGGAATCTTAGCCAAAAACATTCAGTACTTC
TRBJ2-3	-	TRBV20-1	-	CSAGSFDTQYF	TGCAGTGCCGGGAGTTTCGATACGCAGTATTTT
TRBJ2-2	-	TRBV18	-	CASSPDLQNTGELFF	TGTGCCAGCTCACCCGACTTACAGAACACCGGGGAGCTGTTTTTT
TRBJ2-3	-	TRBV19	-	CASSPSRGRGTDTQYF	TGTGCCAGTAGCCCCTCCCGTGGCAGGGGCACAGATACGCAGTATTTT
TRBJ2-5	once	TRBV10-3	-	CAIGGTSDTQYF	TGTGCCATTGGCGGGACCTCGGATACCCAGTACTTC
TRBJ2-3	-	TRBV7-9	-	CASSLGGIGTDTQYF	TGTGCCAGCAGCTTAGGAGGGATTGGGACAGATACGCAGTATTTT
TRBJ2-5	-	TRBV7-2	-	CASSLSETQYF	TGTGCCAGCAGCCTGAGTGAGACCCAGTACTTC
TRBJ2-7	-	TRBV9	-	CASSVSRDSGEQYF	TGTGCCAGCAGCGTCTCCAGGGATTCGGGTGAGCAGTACTTC
TRBJ2-1	-	TRBV7-9	TRBD1	CASQTGKVSSNEQFF	TGTGCCAGCCAGACAGGGAAGGTATCTAGCAATGAGCAGTTCTTC
TRBJ2-1	-	TRBV5-3	TRBD1	CARSLEGQGRTYNEQFF	TGTGCCAGAAGCTTGGAGGGACAGGGGAGGACCTACAATGAGCAGTTCTTC
TRBJ1-3	-	TRBV30	-	CAWTPLGSKGDTIYF	TGTGCCTGGACCCCACTCGGATCCAAAGGGGACACCATATATTTT
TRBJ1-1	-	TRBV20-1	-	CSARGRTEAFF	TGCAGTGCTAGGGGCCGCACTGAAGCTTTCTTT
TRBJ2-3	-	TRBV10-3	TRBD2	CASATSGGADTQYF	TGTGCCAGCGCAACTAGCGGGGGGGCAGATACGCAGTATTTT
TRBJ2-3	-	TRBV4-2	TRBD2	CASSQTSGGNTDTQYF	TGTGCCAGCAGCCAGACTAGCGGGGGAAACACAGATACGCAGTATTTT
TRBJ1-1	-	TRBV10-3	-	CAISDSPGAEAFF	TGTGCCATCAGTGATAGTCCCGGGGCTGAAGCTTTCTTT
TRBJ2-1	-	TRBV5-1	TRBD2	CASSPYTSGSFYNEQFF	TGCGCCAGCAGCCCATATACTAGCGGGAGTTTCTACAATGAGCAGTTCTTC
TRBJ1-5	-	TRBV19	-	CASSTDSYYSNQPQHF	TGTGCCAGTAGCACCGACAGCTATTATAGCAATCAGCCCCAGCATTTT
TRBJ1-4	-	TRBV6-5	TRBD1	CASSTGGIANEKLFF	TGTGCCAGCAGTACAGGGGGCATTGCTAATGAAAAACTGTTTTTT
TRBJ2-5	-	TRBV27	-	CASSPKGAPETQYF	TGTGCCAGCAGTCCTAAGGGAGCACCAGAGACCCAGTACTTC
TRBJ2-5	-	TRBV18	TRBD1	CASSLGQGGAQETQYF	TGTGCCAGCTCCCTCGGACAGGGGGGGGCCCAAGAGACCCAGTACTTC
TRBJ2-2	-	TRBV19	TRBD1	CASSIRQGAGGELFF	TGTGCCAGTAGTATACGACAGGGGGCCGGCGGGGAGCTGTTTTTT
TRBJ1-1	few	TRBV19	-	CASVTGSGTEAFF	TGTGCCAGTGTTACAGGGTCCGGGACTGAAGCTTTCTTT
TRBJ2-5	-	TRBV15	TRBD1	CATRGSGGMRETQYF	TGTGCCACCAGAGGATCAGGGGGCATGCGTGAGACCCAGTACTTC
TRBJ2-3	-	TRBV9	TRBD2	CASSPGGAGGHRTDTQYF	TGTGCCAGCAGCCCTGGGGGAGCGGGAGGCCATCGCACAGATACGCAGTATTTT
TRBJ1-1	few	TRBV19	-	CASSTSSRGLEAFF	TGTGCCAGTAGTACCAGCTCTCGGGGTCTTGAAGCTTTCTTT
TRBJ1-1	-	TRBV3-1/TRBV3-2	-	CASSQNRNTEAFF	TGTGCCAGCAGCCAAAATAGGAACACTGAAGCTTTCTTT
TRBJ1-6	few	TRBV27	-	CASRAGSSSPLHF	TGTGCCAGCAGGGCAGGGTCGTCTTCACCCCTCCACTTT
TRBJ1-5	once	TRBV6-2/TRBV6-3	TRBD1	CASSAFRGQGFSNQPQHF	TGTGCCAGCAGTGCTTTTCGGGGACAGGGATTCAGCAATCAGCCCCAGCATTTT
TRBJ2-1	-	TRBV28	-	CATSSANSYNEQFF	TGTGCCACTTCTAGCGCCAACTCCTACAATGAGCAGTTCTTC